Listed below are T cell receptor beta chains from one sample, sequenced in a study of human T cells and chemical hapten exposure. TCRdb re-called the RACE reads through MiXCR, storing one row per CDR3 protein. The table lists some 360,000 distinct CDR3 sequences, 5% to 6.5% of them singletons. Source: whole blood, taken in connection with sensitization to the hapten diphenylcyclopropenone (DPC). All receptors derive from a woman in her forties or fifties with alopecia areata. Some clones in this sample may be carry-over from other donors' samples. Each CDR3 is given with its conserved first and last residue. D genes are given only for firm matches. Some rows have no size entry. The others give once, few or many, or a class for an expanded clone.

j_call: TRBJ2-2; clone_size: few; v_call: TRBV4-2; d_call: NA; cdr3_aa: CASSQAGWELFF; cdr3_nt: TGTGCCAGCAGCCAAGCGGGGTGGGAGCTGTTTTTT
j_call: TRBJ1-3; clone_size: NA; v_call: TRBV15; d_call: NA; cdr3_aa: CATSRDAYGPTSGNTIYF; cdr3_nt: TGTGCCACCAGCAGAGATGCGTACGGACCTACCTCTGGAAACACCATATATTTT
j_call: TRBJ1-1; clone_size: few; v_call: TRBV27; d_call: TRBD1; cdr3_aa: CASSLSRGLGNTEAFF; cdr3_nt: TGTGCCAGCAGTTTAAGCAGGGGGCTAGGGAACACTGAAGCTTTCTTT
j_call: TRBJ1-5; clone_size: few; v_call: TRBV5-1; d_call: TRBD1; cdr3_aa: CASILLGDRGFQPQHF; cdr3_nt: TGCGCCAGCATCCTCCTGGGGGACAGGGGATTTCAGCCCCAGCATTTT
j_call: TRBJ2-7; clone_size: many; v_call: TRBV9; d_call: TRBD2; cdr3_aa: CASSVLGTSGYEQYF; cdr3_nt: TGTGCCAGCAGCGTCCTGGGAACTAGCGGGTACGAGCAGTACTTC
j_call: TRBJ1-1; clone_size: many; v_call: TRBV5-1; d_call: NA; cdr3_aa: CASSSGGTNTEAFF; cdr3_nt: TGCGCCAGCAGCTCCGGCGGGACGAACACTGAAGCTTTCTTT
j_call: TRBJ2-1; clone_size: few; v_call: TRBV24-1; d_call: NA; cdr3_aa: CATSDLDSTSSYNEQFF; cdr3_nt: TGTGCCACCAGTGATCTGGACAGTACAAGCTCCTACAATGAGCAGTTCTTC
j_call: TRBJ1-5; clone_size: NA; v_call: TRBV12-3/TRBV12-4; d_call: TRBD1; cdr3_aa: CASRLTGGNQTQHF; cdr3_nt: TGTGCCAGCAGGCTGACAGGGGGAAATCAGACCCAGCATTTT
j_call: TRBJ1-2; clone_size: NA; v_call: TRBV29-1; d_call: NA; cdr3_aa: CSVEEGAAPYGYTF; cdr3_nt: TGCAGCGTTGAAGAAGGGGCAGCCCCCTATGGCTACACCTTC
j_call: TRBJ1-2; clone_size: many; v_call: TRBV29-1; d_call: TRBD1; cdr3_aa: CSVIGGPYGYTF; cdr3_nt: TGCAGCGTAATAGGGGGCCCCTATGGCTACACCTTC
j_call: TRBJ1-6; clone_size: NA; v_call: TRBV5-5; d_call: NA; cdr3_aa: CASRQTGTPNSPLHF; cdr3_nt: TGTGCCAGCAGACAAACCGGGACACCTAATTCACCCCTCCACTTT
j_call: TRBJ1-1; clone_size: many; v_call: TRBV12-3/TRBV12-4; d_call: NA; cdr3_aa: CASSLGARTEAFF; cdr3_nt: TGTGCCAGCAGTTTGGGGGCGCGGACTGAAGCTTTCTTT
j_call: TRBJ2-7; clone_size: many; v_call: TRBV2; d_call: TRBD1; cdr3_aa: CASSISGTGYEQYF; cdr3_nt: TGTGCCAGCAGCATTTCCGGGACAGGGTACGAGCAGTACTTC
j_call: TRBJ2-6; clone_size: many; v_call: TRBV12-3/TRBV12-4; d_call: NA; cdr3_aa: CATWTETSSGANVLTF; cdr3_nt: TGTGCCACCTGGACAGAGACGAGCTCTGGGGCCAACGTCCTGACTTTC
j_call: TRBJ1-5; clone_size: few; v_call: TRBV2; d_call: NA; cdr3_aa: CASLYSGDSNQPQHF; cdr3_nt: TGTGCCAGCCTATATTCGGGGGACAGCAATCAGCCCCAGCATTTT
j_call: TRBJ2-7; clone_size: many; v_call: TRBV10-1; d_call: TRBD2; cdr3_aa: CASSASGRHEQYF; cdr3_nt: TGCGCCAGCAGTGCTAGCGGGAGACACGAGCAGTACTTC
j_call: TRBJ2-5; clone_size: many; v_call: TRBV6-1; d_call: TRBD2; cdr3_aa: CASSEAAGGIQETQYF; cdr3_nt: TGTGCCAGCAGTGAAGCGGCGGGGGGAATTCAAGAGACCCAGTACTTC
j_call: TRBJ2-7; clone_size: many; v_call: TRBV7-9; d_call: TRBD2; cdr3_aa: CASSPGREGLYEQYF; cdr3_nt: TGTGCCAGCAGCCCAGGGAGGGAGGGCCTGTACGAGCAGTACTTC
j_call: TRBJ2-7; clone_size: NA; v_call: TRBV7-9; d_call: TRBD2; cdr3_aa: CASSSPSGRDHEQYF; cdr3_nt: TGTGCCAGCAGCTCCCCTAGCGGGAGGGACCACGAGCAGTACTTC
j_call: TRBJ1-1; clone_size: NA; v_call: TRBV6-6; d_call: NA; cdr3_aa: CASSPEISAAFF; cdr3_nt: TGTGCCAGCAGTCCCGAGATCTCGGCAGCTTTCTTT
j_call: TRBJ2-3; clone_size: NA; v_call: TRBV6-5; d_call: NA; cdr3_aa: CASSPWSPWEDTQYF; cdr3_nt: TGTGCCAGCAGTCCGTGGAGCCCCTGGGAAGATACGCAGTATTTT
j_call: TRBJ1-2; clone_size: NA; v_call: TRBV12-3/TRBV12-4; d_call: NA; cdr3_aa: CASTLARHQGYTF; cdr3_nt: TGTGCCAGCACCTTAGCCAGGCATCAGGGCTACACCTTC
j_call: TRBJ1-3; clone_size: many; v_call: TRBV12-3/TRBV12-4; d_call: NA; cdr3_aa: CASSRLFGQSSGNTIYF; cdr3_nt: TGTGCCAGCAGTCGCCTTTTCGGACAAAGCTCTGGAAACACCATATATTTT
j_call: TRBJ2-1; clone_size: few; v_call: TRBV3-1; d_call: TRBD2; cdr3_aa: CASSAPQTSGDDEQFF; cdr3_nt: TGTGCCAGCAGCGCACCCCAGACTAGCGGGGATGATGAGCAGTTCTTC
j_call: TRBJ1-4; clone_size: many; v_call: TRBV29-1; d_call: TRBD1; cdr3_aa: CSVWTGRDEKLFF; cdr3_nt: TGCAGCGTATGGACAGGGAGGGATGAAAAACTGTTTTTT
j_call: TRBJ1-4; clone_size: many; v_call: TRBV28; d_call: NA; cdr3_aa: CASRRGGASEKLFF; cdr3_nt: TGTGCCAGCAGGCGGGGGGGCGCATCTGAAAAACTGTTTTTT
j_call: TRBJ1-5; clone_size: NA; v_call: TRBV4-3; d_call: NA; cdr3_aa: CASSQGLTSSQHF; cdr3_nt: TGCGCCAGCAGCCAAGGACTAACTTCTTCCCAGCATTTT
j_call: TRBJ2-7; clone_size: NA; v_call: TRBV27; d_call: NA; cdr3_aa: CASSFGRQSSYEQYF; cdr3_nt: TGTGCCAGCAGTTTTGGCAGGCAGAGCTCCTACGAGCAGTACTTC
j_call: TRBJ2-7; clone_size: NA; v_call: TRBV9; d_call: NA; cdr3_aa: CASSPSPGSGDEQYF; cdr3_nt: TGTGCCAGCAGCCCTTCTCCGGGATCGGGGGACGAGCAGTACTTC
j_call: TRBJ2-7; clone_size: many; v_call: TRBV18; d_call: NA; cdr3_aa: CASSPRIASTTYEQYF; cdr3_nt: TGTGCCAGCTCACCACGTATAGCGTCTACCACCTACGAGCAGTACTTC
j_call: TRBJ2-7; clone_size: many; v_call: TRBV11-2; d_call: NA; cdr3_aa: CASSFGQYEQYF; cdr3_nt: TGTGCCAGCAGCTTCGGACAGTACGAGCAGTACTTC
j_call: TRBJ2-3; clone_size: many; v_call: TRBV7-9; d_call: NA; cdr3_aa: CASRYRGGPTDTQYF; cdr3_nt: TGTGCCAGCAGATATAGGGGGGGTCCCACAGATACGCAGTATTTT
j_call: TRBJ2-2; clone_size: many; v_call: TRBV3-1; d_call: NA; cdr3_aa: CASSQERGYGPGELFF; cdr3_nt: TGTGCCAGCAGCCAGGAAAGGGGCTACGGGCCCGGGGAGCTGTTTTTT
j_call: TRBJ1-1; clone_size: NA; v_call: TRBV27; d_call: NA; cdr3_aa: CASSLSRSYNTEAFF; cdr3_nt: TGTGCCAGCAGTTTGAGTAGAAGCTACAACACTGAAGCTTTCTTT
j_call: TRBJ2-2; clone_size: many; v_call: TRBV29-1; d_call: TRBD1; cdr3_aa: CSVPDRGRAGELFF; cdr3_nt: TGCAGCGTCCCGGACAGGGGGCGCGCCGGGGAGCTGTTTTTT
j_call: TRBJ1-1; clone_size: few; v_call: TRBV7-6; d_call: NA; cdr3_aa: CASSLRAGGDTEAFF; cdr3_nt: TGTGCCAGCAGCTTAAGGGCCGGAGGGGACACTGAAGCTTTCTTT
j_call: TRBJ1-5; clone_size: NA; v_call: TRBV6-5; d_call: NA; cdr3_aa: CASSYTGTDQPQHF; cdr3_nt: TGTGCCAGCAGTTACACGGGGACGGATCAGCCCCAGCATTTT
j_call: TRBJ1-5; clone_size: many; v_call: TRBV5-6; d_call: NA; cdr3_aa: CASSGSTGFNQPQHF; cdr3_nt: TGTGCCAGCAGCGGATCGACAGGTTTTAATCAGCCCCAGCATTTT
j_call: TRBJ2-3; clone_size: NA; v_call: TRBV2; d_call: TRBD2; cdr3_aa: CASSVTGGPRDTQYF; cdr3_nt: TGTGCCAGCAGCGTAACGGGGGGGCCCAGAGATACGCAGTATTTT
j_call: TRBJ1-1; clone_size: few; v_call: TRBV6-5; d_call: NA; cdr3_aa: CASSYNSLNTEAFF; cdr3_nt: TGTGCCAGCAGTTACAACAGCTTGAACACTGAAGCTTTCTTT
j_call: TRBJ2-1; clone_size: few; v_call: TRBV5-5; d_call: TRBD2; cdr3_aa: CASSLRASGGADEQFF; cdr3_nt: TGTGCCAGCAGCTTGAGGGCTAGCGGGGGGGCCGATGAGCAGTTCTTC
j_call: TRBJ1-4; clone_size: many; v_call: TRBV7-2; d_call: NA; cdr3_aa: CASSFTTNEKLFF; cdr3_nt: TGTGCCAGCAGCTTTACAACTAATGAAAAACTGTTTTTT
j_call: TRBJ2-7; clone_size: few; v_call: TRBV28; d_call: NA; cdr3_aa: CASSPGSGGRYEQYF; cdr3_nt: TGTGCCAGCAGCCCGGGCAGCGGAGGACGCTACGAGCAGTACTTC
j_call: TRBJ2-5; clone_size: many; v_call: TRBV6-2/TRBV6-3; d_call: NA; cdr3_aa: CASSRTGIQETQYF; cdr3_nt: TGTGCCAGCAGCCGAACAGGGATTCAAGAGACCCAGTACTTC